The clone carrying this TCR beta chain was detected only once. TCRdb keeps only in-frame clones here, not all; method: immunoSEQ multiplex PCR. The repertoire holds about 61,000 clones, roughly 97% seen once, with just under 0.2% in the top ten. The CDR3 has 13 residues. With 5 bases removed from V and 3 bases from J, the gap between germline ends came to 10 bases. Germline lookup yields CDR1 SGHAT and CDR2 FQNNGV. This record comes from a study of technical replicates of blood from several donors. The source material was T cells isolated from PBMCs. The source is a human donor in good health. The J gene is TRBJ1-1, the V gene TRBV11-2; D not certain. For the CDR3, the DNA is TGTGCCAGCAGCAACCGGTCGTACACTGAAGCTTTCTTT. This translates into CASSNRSYTEAFF.